This T cell receptor (beta chain) was recovered during a study of vaccination and CD4 T cells after COVID-19. Study-wide context: Participants got two doses of BNT162b2 or mRNA-1273 vaccine. Overlapping spike pools from SARS-CoV-2 and HCoV-NL63, HCoV-OC43 and HCoV-229E served as culture stimuli. For control cultures, the treatment was a CEFX pool, an HIV-1 Nef pool, or no peptide. Study-wide points: Nearly all convalescent vaccine-specific clones, 304 of 307, recognized only SARS-CoV-2 spike.

Sequencing of DNA taken from cultured CD4+ T cells relied on the Oncomine TCR Beta short-read assay. Via MiXCR, TCRdb re-called the PCR reads, giving one row per CDR3 protein. Found here are about 15,000 distinct CDR3 sequences, roughly three fifths of them singletons; the top ten hold about 15%. As for treatment: approximately nine-day PBMC culture with coronavirus spike peptide pools or control peptides (ViraFEST assay). Germline CDR1 and CDR2: SNHLY and FYNNEI. The CDR3 has 15 residues. J gave up 9 bases and V 6 bases, and 16 bases lay outside the gene matches. With respect to this clonotype: No antigen is known for it.

Sequenced input: CD4+ T cells from blood, cultured in vitro. The TCR originated in a human donor who had recovered from COVID-19. V and J are TRBV2 and TRBJ2-7, with 8 bases aligning to TRBD1. CDR3 loop: CASRVQGGGTLGQYF. The CDR3 nucleotides read TGTGCCAGCAGGGTACAGGGGGGTGGGACCCTCGGGCAGTACTTC.